Below, 2 T cell receptor beta chains from the same sample are listed, as sequenced in a study of T cell changes during pregnancy in multiple sclerosis. Sequencing used immunoSEQ multiplex PCR; TCRdb keeps in-frame clones, though not all of them. This repertoire shows about 47,000 clones, 80% to 90% found once; its top ten account for more than 7.5%. The sample was CD8+ T cells from peripheral blood mononuclear cells, taken in the second trimester of pregnancy. These receptors were collected from a female donor with multiple sclerosis, enrolled in a pregnancy study.

This sequence joins TRBV5-1 and TRBJ1-2; D ambiguous. This CDR3 contains 13 residues. In germline, CDR1 is SGHRS, CDR2 YFSETQ. V gave up 5 bases and J gave up 4 bases, with 12 bases separating them. The CDR3 DNA is TGCGCCAGCAGGGCAGAAGATGTCTATGGCTACACCTTC. It specifies CASRAEDVYGYTF. The variable domain in full, with the rest retrieved from reference TRBV5-1 and TRBJ1-2, is KAGVTQTPRYLIKTRGQQVTLSCSPISGHRSVSWYQQTPGQGLQFLFEYFSETQRNKGNFPGRFSGRQFSNSRSEMNVSTLELGDSALYLCASRAEDVYGYTFGSGTRLTVV.

The chain uses TRBV4-1 and TRBJ2-7; 11 bases are a match to TRBD2. The CDR3 extends over 14 amino acids. J gave up 4 bases and V 1 base, and 0 bases lay outside the gene matches. Germline CDR1 reads MGHRA; CDR2 reads YSYEKL. CDR3: CASSQASGRYEQYF. The CDR3 DNA sequence: TGCGCCAGCAGCCAAGCTAGCGGGAGGTACGAGCAGTACTTC.